This TCR beta chain appears in the sequencing data of a study of blood T cell repertoires in COVID-19. Turning to the study itself: Whether acute or convalescent, the COVID-19 samples came from the United States, Italy and Spain. Nucleic acid was either cDNA or gDNA, and it came from T cells, B-cell-depleted T cells, or PBMCs.

Source study methods: Reference gene primer amplification yielded estimated nucleated cell counts. Some clones are missing from TCRdb's copy, which holds only in-frame ones; the method was immunoSEQ multiplex PCR. Clone size and V and J calls were adopted from that table, with D and trimming inferred from the DNA. The sample lists over 100,000 clones; 84% were seen once. Germline CDR1 reads KGHDR; CDR2 reads SFDVKD. CDR3 length: 19 residues. The V segment lost 3 bases and the J segment 2 bases; nucleotides outside the gene matches: 12. This clone was seen a few times. The TCR originated in a woman aged 60 to 75 with acute or convalescent COVID-19. The chain uses TRBV24-1 and TRBJ2-2, with 9 bases lining up with TRBD1. Sequencing was done on a sample of peripheral blood. CDR3 residues: CATSDTAPGQGSNTGELFF. CDR3 DNA sequence: TGTGCCACCAGTGATACCGCACCGGGACAGGGTTCTAACACCGGGGAGCTGTTTTTT.